Sequencing of this T cell receptor (beta chain) was carried out in a study of pediatric ulcerative colitis (dated by TCRdb to about 2019). About the investigation overall: Pancolitis was present in more than five ulcerative colitis patients and left-sided colitis in two, and histology consistent with ulcerative colitis was found in all of these patients. From roughly 9 newly diagnosed, treatment-naive pediatric ulcerative colitis patients and a few non-IBD control children, paired blood and rectal samples were collected. By Pediatric Ulcerative Colitis Activity Index, mild disease was classified in a couple of patients, moderate disease in four and acute severe colitis in three.

Before the diagnostic colonoscopy, none of the ulcerative colitis patients had been given immunosuppressive medication. Blood was sampled at the same time as the colonoscopy. The Wizard kit (Promega) was used to extract genomic DNA from both blood and intestinal samples. Concerning this clone: The antigen this receptor binds is unknown. No base quality information exists; no much larger clone differs at one position.

What the authors observed across the whole study: Two rectal CDR3 clonotypes were found in every ulcerative colitis patient but in no control. Controls, mild-moderate and acute severe colitis patients were separated by rectal repertoire features, and reduced rectal diversity due to clonal expansions was observed in acute severe colitis. Because repertoires were derived from total lymphocyte DNA, patterns in rare subsets such as regulatory T cells may not have been reflected. Significantly higher autologous blood-rectal clonal overlap was found in ulcerative colitis patients than in controls, which suggested increased T cell trafficking to inflamed tissue. For technical reasons, substantially fewer templates were yielded by the blood samples of a couple of patients, and these blood samples were excluded from blood-rectal overlap analysis. The healthy control group was small, with only a handful of individuals.

Sequences WNHNN (CDR1) and SYGVQD (CDR2) are obtained from the germline V gene (reference sequence). The CDR3 goes from the cysteine to the phenylalanine over 14 residues. Here the CDR3 DNA is all that survives: 42 bases in frame from base 1. V and J are trimmed by 3 bases and 4 bases, and the gene matches miss 5 bases of the junction. Rearranged CDR3 beta regions were amplified from genomic DNA with multiplex V and J primers using the immunoSEQ TRB Survey service. To keep depth equal across samples, survey-level sequencing depth of up to 500,000 reads per sample was applied. Libraries were purified, pooled and sequenced on Illumina technology. The original methods were these. immunoSEQ online tools were used for productive clonality, sample overlap, pairwise scatters, CDR3 beta length, V/D/J gene usage and productiveness. Alongside Shannon and Simpson indices, calculated diversity was computed as the number of unique rearrangements divided by total templates, multiplied by 100. Principal component analysis was performed on Z-score normalized data with the R prcomp function and the ggbiplot package. Morisita's index was used to quantify blood-rectal clonal overlap within each subject. TCRdb limited this immuneACCESS table to in-frame rearrangements with V and J called. A share of clones is missing; checked studies link under half to unresolved V genes, and the rest is unexplained. The V and J calls and clone size come from that table; D and trimming were worked out from the DNA. For this sample there are about 32,000 clones; about four fifths appear just once. 4% to 5.5% of the sample is taken by the ten largest.

The sequence derives from a boy aged 5-17 years with severe ulcerative colitis. The rearranged segments are TRBV10-1 and TRBJ1-1, and TRBD1 matches 7 of the central bases. Sequences were obtained from blood. The nucleotide sequence is TGCGCCAGCAGTGACCACAGGGGTAGCACTGAAGCTTTCTTT. Its protein is CASSDHRGSTEAFF.